A selection of T cell receptor beta chains follows, all from one sample in a study of regulatory T cells in long-lasting Graves disease. TCRdb re-analysed the multiplex PCR reads in MiXCR, keeping a single row per CDR3 protein. The table has under 450,000 distinct CDR3 sequences, 10% to 15% seen once; the top ten hold approximately 17%. The same data also went into a second study, on T cells in Graves' hyperthyroidism and ophthalmopathy.

Source: peripheral blood mononuclear cells (PBMCs), taken at new diagnosis, from a patient treated with antithyroid drugs. These receptors all stem from a woman between 18 and 29 years old with Graves disease. CDR3s leave out the opening cysteine and the closing phenylalanine or tryptophan.

V gene: TRBV18
J gene: TRBJ1-2
CDR3 protein: ASSPKDSGGHGYT

V gene: TRBV20-1
J gene: TRBJ2-5
CDR3 protein: SARGGNFQETQY

V gene: TRBV28
J gene: TRBJ2-3
CDR3 protein: ASSSAGGVDTQY

V gene: TRBV6-1
J gene: TRBJ2-2
CDR3 protein: ASTEGQYTGELF

V gene: TRBV2
J gene: TRBJ2-5
CDR3 protein: ASSDGGGWRETQY

V gene: TRBV7-2
J gene: TRBJ2-4
CDR3 protein: ASSFTLMSIQY

V gene: TRBV13
J gene: TRBJ1-2
CDR3 protein: ASSSTGYNYGYT

V gene: TRBV4-1
J gene: TRBJ2-7
CDR3 protein: ASSQDYPNSYEQY

V gene: TRBV14
J gene: TRBJ2-1
CDR3 protein: ASSRRNEQF

V gene: TRBV20-1
J gene: TRBJ2-5
CDR3 protein: SASSQRGGREETQY

V gene: TRBV5-1
J gene: TRBJ2-4
CDR3 protein: ASSFNRQGNIQY

V gene: TRBV20-1
J gene: TRBJ2-7
CDR3 protein: SAPLQGAEYEQY

V gene: TRBV24-1
J gene: TRBJ1-2
CDR3 protein: ATSDPTRNYGYT

V gene: TRBV6-1
J gene: TRBJ1-2
CDR3 protein: ASSETMVTGGYT

V gene: TRBV4-1
J gene: TRBJ2-3
CDR3 protein: ASSQDPRESTSTDTQY

V gene: TRBV14
J gene: TRBJ2-1
CDR3 protein: ASSHLSGMSSYNEQF

V gene: TRBV3-1
J gene: TRBJ2-1
CDR3 protein: ASSQEPGGRNNEQF

V gene: TRBV4-3
J gene: TRBJ2-4
CDR3 protein: ASSQEVRGRINIQY

V gene: TRBV12-3/TRBV12-4
J gene: TRBJ1-5
CDR3 protein: ASSPGRENQPQH

V gene: TRBV2
J gene: TRBJ2-3
CDR3 protein: ASSEADTQY

V gene: TRBV5-1
J gene: TRBJ1-3
CDR3 protein: ASSRTTVPGNTIY

V gene: TRBV12-3/TRBV12-4
J gene: TRBJ2-3
CDR3 protein: ASSFAGKDTQY

V gene: TRBV18
J gene: TRBJ2-7
CDR3 protein: ASSPGLATSYEQY

V gene: TRBV7-6
J gene: TRBJ1-3
CDR3 protein: ASSLTPEVGNTIY

V gene: TRBV20-1
J gene: TRBJ2-5
CDR3 protein: SAQEGETQY

V gene: TRBV2
J gene: TRBJ2-4
CDR3 protein: ASNPGTSGIKGAKNIQY

V gene: TRBV7-9
J gene: TRBJ2-5
CDR3 protein: ASLSGPVGETQY

V gene: TRBV27
J gene: .
CDR3 protein: ASMRTSSWETQY

V gene: TRBV20-1
J gene: TRBJ2-7
CDR3 protein: SASFVNSQYEQY

V gene: TRBV6-1
J gene: TRBJ2-3
CDR3 protein: ASSEVTGGTDTQY

V gene: TRBV7-3
J gene: TRBJ1-1
CDR3 protein: ASSRGGGNTEAF

V gene: TRBV7-2
J gene: TRBJ1-2
CDR3 protein: ASSLWQVDGYT

V gene: TRBV6-1
J gene: TRBJ1-2
CDR3 protein: ASNPPGSYGYT

V gene: TRBV15
J gene: TRBJ1-1
CDR3 protein: ATARGENTEAF

V gene: TRBV7-2
J gene: TRBJ1-2
CDR3 protein: ASSLNEGRWVYGYT

V gene: TRBV9
J gene: TRBJ2-3
CDR3 protein: ASSVEDSTSDTQY

V gene: TRBV28
J gene: TRBJ1-6
CDR3 protein: ASNIEGDNSPLH

V gene: TRBV7-9
J gene: TRBJ1-5
CDR3 protein: ASSADWNQPQH